These 27 T cell receptor beta chains share one sample of origin, sequenced in a study of chemoradiotherapy in HPV16-positive cancers. The assay was immunoSEQ multiplex PCR, and TCRdb's table has in-frame clones only and misses some. The sample shows about 15,000 clones, about 91% of them seen only once. Sequences were derived from blood, sampled from a patient who underwent chemoradiotherapy. The receptors were sampled from a human donor with HPV-associated anogenital cancer.

V usage is TRBV30 and J usage is TRBJ1-4; the D gene is possibly TRBD1 (6 bases). V shed 5 bases and J shed 5 bases, with 15 bases lying between them. CDR1 is GTSNPN, CDR2 SVGIG, per germline (reference sequence). This CDR3 region has 14 residues. This CDR3 is CAWRGGTRNEKLFF. CDR3 nucleotides: TGTGCCTGGCGGGGGGGGACAAGAAATGAAAAACTGTTTTTT. Full variable domain (remainder filled in from reference TRBV30 and TRBJ1-4): SQTIHQWPATLVQPVGSPLSLECTVEGTSNPNLYWYRQAAGRGLQLLFYSVGIGQISSEVPQNLSASRPQDRQFILSSKKLLLSDSGFYLCAWRGGTRNEKLFFGSGTQLSVL.

This clone was detected a few times. This chain joins TRBV15 and TRBJ1-3; D perhaps matches TRBD1 (5 bases). The germline gives CDR1 LNHNV, CDR2 YYDKDF (reference sequence). V was clipped by 0 bases and J by 4 bases, with 13 bases between them. This CDR3 has 16 amino acids. The CDR3 bases are TGTGCCACCAGCAGAGATCGTCAGGGTACCGGAAACACCATATATTTT. As protein: CATSRDRQGTGNTIYF.

This clone is judged large (0.1 to 1%). This chain links TRBV4-1 with TRBJ1-4, with D tentatively TRBD1 (5 bases). With 3 bases removed from V and 5 bases from J, the gap between germline ends came to 13 bases. Germline assignment: CDR1 MGHRA and CDR2 YSYEKL. The CDR3 sequence is 15 residues long. CDR3 nucleotides: TGCGCCAGCAGCCAGGTCAGGCGGGGGAATGAAAAACTGTTTTTT. Its translation is CASSQVRRGNEKLFF.

The chain recombines TRBV11-3 with TRBJ2-2, with D possibly being TRBD2 (6 bases). Germline V gene sequence: CDR1 SGHNT, CDR2 YENEEA. This CDR3 has 17 amino acids. V lost 1 base, J lost 3 bases, and 15 bases lay in between. The CDR3 coding sequence is TGTGCCAGCAGCTTAGCACGGACTATTACAGACACCGGGGAGCTGTTTTTT. Translation gives CASSLARTITDTGELFF.

The chain has TRBV6-5 and TRBJ1-1; no firm D call. Germline CDR1 is MNHEY and CDR2 is SVGAGI. This CDR3 contains 13 residues. V dropped 3 bases and J dropped 1 base, with 6 bases sitting between them. CDR3: CASSYTQNTEAFF. The CDR3 coding sequence is TGTGCCAGCAGTTATACACAGAACACTGAAGCTTTCTTT.

The DNA of the CDR3 is TGTGCCAGCAGTGCGGGGGTGTTCACCTATGGCTACACCTTC. Its translation: CASSAGVFTYGYTF. The V and J genes are TRBV2 and TRBJ1-2; maybe TRBD1 (5 bases). Germline V gives CDR1 SNHLY, CDR2 FYNNEI. There are 14 residues in the CDR3. The V gene lost 4 bases and the J gene lost 4 bases, with 13 bases spanning the gap.

The chain carries TRBV9 and TRBJ2-2; 7 bases map to TRBD1. The CDR3 runs to 13 residues. CDR1 and CDR2 from the germline V gene are SGDLS and YYNGEE. Trimming at V came to 3 bases and at J to 4 bases, leaving 0 bases not matched to a gene. CDR3 nucleotides: TGTGCCAGCAGCGCAGGGGGCACCGGGGAGCTGTTTTTT. Translating gives CASSAGGTGELFF.

The genes are TRBV7-3 and TRBJ2-3; no reliable D call. The ends were cut back, 4 bases at V and 2 bases at J, with 4 bases in the middle. CDR1 is SGHTA, CDR2 FQGTGA, per germline. This CDR3 is built from 12 residues. The CDR3 DNA sequence: TGTGCCAGCAGCTCCTACACAGATACGCAGTATTTT. It is translated as CASSSYTDTQYF.

The chain has TRBV19 and TRBJ2-7; a weak D match, TRBD1 (6 bases). This CDR3 is 13 amino acids long. CDR1 and CDR2 from the germline V gene are LNHDA and SQIVND (reference sequence). Trimming removed 5 bases from V and 3 bases from J, with 11 bases in between. This CDR3 reads CASSFRDNYEQYF. In DNA form, the CDR3 reads TGTGCCAGTAGTTTCCGGGACAACTACGAGCAGTACTTC.

The chain links TRBV7-9 to TRBJ1-1; weak D call: TRBD1 (5 bases). Trimming cost V 5 bases and J 3 bases, with 28 bases left between them. Germline CDR1 SEHNR, CDR2 FQNEAQ (reference sequence). The CDR3 contains 19 residues. The CDR3 nucleotides read TGTGCCAGCAGCCCACGGTGGGAGGGGATCGGTTTAGGTGACACTGAAGCTTTCTTT. Its protein is CASSPRWEGIGLGDTEAFF. Looking up the rest from reference TRBV7-9 and TRBJ1-1 gives the full variable domain: DTGVSQNPRHKITKRGQNVTFRCDPISEHNRLYWYRQTLGQGPEFLTYFQNEAQLEKSRLLSDRFSAERPKGSFSTLEIQRTEQGDSAMYLCASSPRWEGIGLGDTEAFFGQGTRLTVV.

This clone was counted a few times. The chain combines TRBV5-1 with TRBJ1-1; D is ambiguous. CDR3 size: 17 residues. Germline values: CDR1 SGHRS, CDR2 YFSETQ. V was pared by 7 bases and J by 0 bases, with 22 bases between. CDR3 region: CASATRVIGRLNTEAFF. CDR3 bases: TGCGCCAGCGCCACGCGGGTGATCGGACGGTTGAACACTGAAGCTTTCTTT.

This clone was detected only once. V gene TRBV5-1 combines with J gene TRBJ2-2; 7 nucleotides align to TRBD2. In germline, CDR1 is SGHRS, CDR2 YFSETQ. The J segment lost 6 bases and the V segment lost 4 bases, leaving 6 bases of the junction unmatched. The CDR3 runs 14 residues. In DNA form, the CDR3 reads TGCGCCAGCAGCCGTCTAGCGGCGGCCGGGGAGCTGTTTTTT. This codes for CASSRLAAAGELFF.

The rearrangement joins TRBV7-9 to TRBJ2-3; weak D call: TRBD1 (5 bases). Germline values: CDR1 SEHNR, CDR2 FQNEAQ (reference sequence). This CDR3 is built from 14 residues. Trimming took off 3 bases at V and 7 bases at J, with 14 bases between the two ends. The CDR3 is CASSLGQGMNTQYF. The CDR3 DNA is TGTGCCAGCAGCTTGGGGCAGGGTATGAATACGCAGTATTTT.

J is TRBJ2-2 and V is TRBV11-1; tentatively, D is TRBD2 (5 bases). V lost 5 bases and J 6 bases, leaving 13 bases between the germline ends. Germline lookup yields CDR1 SGHAT and CDR2 FQDESV (reference sequence). The CDR3 totals 14 residues. The CDR3 here is CASSTDYPPGELFF. The CDR3 region has the DNA TGTGCCAGCAGCACTGACTACCCCCCCGGGGAGCTGTTTTTT.

The genes are TRBV6-6 and TRBJ2-3; D ambiguous. CDR1 is MNHNY and CDR2 is SVGAGI in the germline V gene (reference sequence). V shed 7 bases and J shed 1 base, with 9 bases lying between them. This CDR3 is built from 13 residues. The CDR3 is CASTDGGTDTQYF. The CDR3 nucleotides are TGTGCCAGCACCGATGGGGGCACAGATACGCAGTATTTT.

J is TRBJ2-7 and V is TRBV21-1; TRBD1 is taken as the D call from the table, unchecked against the DNA. TRBV21-1 is noted as a pseudogene. This CDR3 spans 16 amino acids. Here the CDR3 DNA reads TGTGCCAGCAGCAAAGCGCTTCAGGGTCGTTCTTACGAGCAGTACTTC. This translates into CASSKALQGRSYEQYF.

The chain has TRBV7-2 and TRBJ2-6; D remains ambiguous. The V and J ends lost 3 bases and 1 base respectively, with 7 bases between them. There are 15 residues in the CDR3. Germline CDR1 is SGHTA and CDR2 is FQGNSA. In DNA form, the CDR3 reads TGTGCCAGCAGCTTCGGCAAATCTGGGGCCAACGTCCTGACTTTC. Protein sequence: CASSFGKSGANVLTF. The full variable domain, with the rest looked up from reference TRBV7-2 and TRBJ2-6, is GAGVSQSPSNKVTEKGKDVELRCDPISGHTALYWYRQSLGQGLEFLIYFQGNSAPDKSGLPSDRFSAERTGGSVSTLTIQRTQQEDSAVYLCASSFGKSGANVLTFGAGSRLTVL.

The V call is TRBV19, the J call TRBJ1-6; D gene unclear. CDR1 and CDR2 from the germline V gene are LNHDA and SQIVND (reference sequence). The CDR3 contains 15 residues. V was pared by 5 bases and J by 14 bases, with 22 bases between. CDR3 DNA: TGTGCCAGTAGTGCCCAACCGGACCGTAGTGGTTCCCTCCACTTT. Translating gives CASSAQPDRSGSLHF.

This clone was observed a few times. The CDR3 loop is CASSSGWGLLANYGYTF. Here the CDR3 DNA reads TGTGCCAGCAGTTCAGGGTGGGGGTTGCTCGCTAACTATGGCTACACCTTC. J is TRBJ1-2 and V is TRBV28, with D perhaps matching TRBD1 (5 bases). Per germline, CDR1 MDHEN and CDR2 SYDVKM. Trimming pared 4 bases from V and 0 bases from J, leaving 18 bases between. This CDR3 has 17 amino acids.

This clone was counted only a few times. This sequence joins TRBV10-2 and TRBJ1-1; D remains unclear. CDR1 and CDR2 from the germline V gene are WSHSY and SAAADI. Trimming removed 6 bases from V and 4 bases from J, with 12 bases in between. This CDR3 comprises 13 residues. The CDR3 DNA reads as TGCGCCAGCAGGGTTCCTGGTTCCACTGAAGCTTTCTTT. Translated: CASRVPGSTEAFF.

The chain carries TRBV10-3 and TRBJ1-1, with D uncertain. Germline V gene sequence: CDR1 ENHRY, CDR2 SYGVKD. This CDR3 has 13 amino acids. Trimming pared 3 bases from V and 5 bases from J, leaving 10 bases between. The CDR3 region has the DNA TGTGCCATCAGTGATTATGCTCGGACTGAAGCTTTCTTT. The encoded protein is CAISDYARTEAFF.

To note about this clone: A junction boundary mismatches the germline segment, possibly from a read error. This chain uses TRBV5-4 with TRBJ2-2; no clear D gene. This CDR3 region has 14 residues. Germline values: CDR1 SGHNT, CDR2 YYREEE (reference sequence). CDR3 sequence: CASNLEKNTGELFF. Here the CDR3 DNA reads TGTGCCAGCAACTTGGAAAAGAACACCGGGGAGCTGTTTTTT.

This chain joins TRBV11-2 and TRBJ2-7, with 7 bases aligning to TRBD1. V dropped 0 bases and J dropped 7; count of bases not matched to a gene: 9. Germline V gene data show CDR1 as SGHAT and CDR2 as FQNNGV. CDR3 size: 15 residues. CDR3 residues: CASSLDPGQRREQYF. The CDR3 region has the DNA TGTGCCAGCAGCTTAGACCCGGGACAGAGGAGAGAGCAGTACTTC.

This clone was recorded only once. The V gene is TRBV28, the J gene TRBJ2-7, with 9 bases that match TRBD2. Germline CDR1 reads MDHEN; CDR2 reads SYDVKM. This CDR3 comprises 15 residues. V was pared by 4 bases and J by 2 bases, with 6 bases of the junction left unmatched. The CDR3 DNA reads as TGTGCCAGCAGTTACAGGACTAGCGCTACCTACGAGCAGTACTTC. Residues: CASSYRTSATYEQYF.

There are a few counts of this clone. J is TRBJ2-3 and V is TRBV7-6, with TRBD2 matching over 11 bases. This CDR3 has 14 residues. CDR1 is SGHVS, CDR2 FNYEAQ, per germline. V gave up 4 bases and J gave up 5 bases; unmatched junction bases: 2. CDR3 in amino acids: CASSWGTSGDTQYF. The DNA of the CDR3 is TGTGCCAGCAGCTGGGGGACTAGCGGAGATACGCAGTATTTT.

This clone was recorded only once. The chain links TRBV30 to TRBJ2-7; 9 positions match TRBD1. The CDR3 is 14 residues long. After removal of 1 base from V and 7 bases from J, the junction contained 8 bases not matched to a gene. Germline V gene lookup returns CDR1 GTSNPN and CDR2 SVGIG (reference sequence). CDR3 DNA: TGTGCCTGGAGTGGGACTGGACAGGGGAGGGAGCAGTACTTC. Its translation is CAWSGTGQGREQYF.

V and J are TRBV28 and TRBJ2-1; the match to TRBD2 covers 8 bases. The germline gives CDR1 MDHEN, CDR2 SYDVKM. The CDR3 has 22 residues. J lost 3 bases, V lost 3 bases, and 25 bases had no gene match. For the CDR3, the DNA is TGTGCCAGCAGTTTTTCTTTCCCCCGGTGGCGGGAGGCGCAAGGGGGCTACAATGAGCAGTTCTTC. Its protein product is CASSFSFPRWREAQGGYNEQFF.